This T cell receptor beta chain was sequenced in a study of cytomegalovirus exposure and HLA in healthy donors. The PCR was carried out with 60 Vbeta primers and 13 Jbeta primers. Sequencing was performed with immunoSEQ multiplex PCR; in TCRdb, only in-frame clones are kept and a portion is missing. The table lists approximately 130,000 clones, roughly 78% of them singletons. CDR1 is ENHRY and CDR2 is SYGVKD in the germline V gene. V lost 6 bases to trimming and J lost 0 bases, with 17 bases between them. CDR3 length: 16 residues. Study results and caveats: Reportedly, a later analysis found an Asian-associated ancestry cluster had fewer N-insertions than the approximately 670-donor mean. Exclusion as indistinguishable affected some V segments, including TRBV6-2 and TRBV6-3. With further analysis later on, most CMV-associated TCR beta chains appeared HLA-restricted.

As concerns this clone: As yet, its antigen is unknown.

The origin of this receptor is a man aged 45 to 65 in good health and CMV-seropositive. The rearrangement links TRBV10-3 to TRBJ1-1; possibly TRBD1 for D (6 bases). Sample: PBMCs. The CDR3 protein is CAIRERFQGMNTEAFF. The CDR3 nucleotides are TGTGCCATCAGGGAAAGATTCCAGGGGATGAACACTGAAGCTTTCTTT.